These T cell receptor beta chains were read from a single sample in a study of shared T cell receptors in the human thymus. This table comes from immunoSEQ multiplex PCR, and its TCRdb copy is limited to in-frame clones, with some not included. In the table there are some 720,000 clones, around nine tenths of which are singletons. These same records also appear under a second study, on human thymus T cells.

Sequencing was done on a sample of thymocytes. The receptors were gathered from a boy under three years old with a congenital heart defect. CDR3s include the opening cysteine and the closing phenylalanine or tryptophan. D genes are given only for firm matches. Rows may omit the clone size; those that give it use once, few, many or a size class.

D gene	J gene	clone size	V gene	CDR3 DNA	CDR3 protein
TRBD1	TRBJ2-3	NA	TRBV7-8	TGTGCCAGTCAGCTTTGGGACAGGGAAGGAGATACGCAGTATTTT	CASQLWDREGDTQYF
NA	TRBJ1-2	NA	TRBV12-5	TGTGCTAGTGGTCTAATACAGATAGATGGCTACACCTTC	CASGLIQIDGYTF
NA	TRBJ2-3	NA	TRBV11-2	TGTGCCAGCAGCTGCCGGGAGCGGAACACAGATACGCAGTATTTT	CASSCRERNTDTQYF
TRBD1	TRBJ2-7	NA	TRBV27	TGTGCCAGCAGTTTAAGGGGGCATACCTACGAGCAGTACTTC	CASSLRGHTYEQYF
TRBD2	TRBJ2-5	NA	TRBV10-2	TGCGCCAGCACCAACCCGACTAGCCCAGAGACCCAGTACTTC	CASTNPTSPETQYF
NA	TRBJ2-7	NA	TRBV14	TGTGCCAGCAGCCAAGGGACAGCTTCCTACGAGCAGTACTTC	CASSQGTASYEQYF
TRBD1	TRBJ2-7	few	TRBV28	TGTGCCAGCAGTTTATATGGGACAGAAAATTCCTACGAGCAGTACTTC	CASSLYGTENSYEQYF
NA	TRBJ2-7	once	TRBV2	TGTGCCAGCAGAGATCCGGCCAGAGGCTACGAGCAGTACTTC	CASRDPARGYEQYF
TRBD2	TRBJ2-5	NA	TRBV7-2	TGTGCCAGCAGCCACCGGACTAGCGGGAGGGCCGGAGAGACCCAGTACTTC	CASSHRTSGRAGETQYF
TRBD2	TRBJ2-3	NA	TRBV7-6	TGTGCCAGCAGCTTACGAAGGGAGGGCCAATCCCCAGATACGCAGTATTTT	CASSLRREGQSPDTQYF
TRBD1	TRBJ1-5	NA	TRBV15	TGTGCCACCAGCAGAGTTATAGACAGGGGGCCAAATGATAGCAATCAGCCCCAGCATTTT	CATSRVIDRGPNDSNQPQHF
TRBD2	TRBJ2-1	NA	TRBV6-4	TGTGCCAGCGGCAAAACTAGCGGGAGCTCCTACAATGAGCAGTTCTTC	CASGKTSGSSYNEQFF
TRBD2	TRBJ2-1	few	TRBV10-3	TGTGCCATCAGTGTCTCTAGCGGGTTCTACAATGAGCAGTTCTTC	CAISVSSGFYNEQFF
TRBD1	TRBJ1-5	NA	TRBV7-8	TGTGCCAGCAGCTTGGGGACAGCCAATCAGCCCCAGCATTTT	CASSLGTANQPQHF
NA	TRBJ2-7	once	TRBV5-5	TGTGCCAGCAGCTTGGTGGAGGAGCAGTACTTC	CASSLVEEQYF
TRBD2	TRBJ2-1	NA	TRBV4-3	TGCGCCAGCAGCCAAGAGTATGGACTAGCGGGAGTGAATGAGCAGTTCTTC	CASSQEYGLAGVNEQFF
TRBD1	TRBJ1-1	NA	TRBV4-3	TGCGCCAGCAGCCCGACGGGGTGGCGCAGGGGGGGACAGGGGAACACTGAAGCTTTCTTT	CASSPTGWRRGGQGNTEAFF
TRBD1	TRBJ1-6	NA	TRBV11-2	TGTGCCAGCAGCTCGGACAGGGGGCGCCAGGATTCACCCCTCCACTTT	CASSSDRGRQDSPLHF
NA	TRBJ1-2	NA	TRBV6-1	TGTGCCAGCACTTCAGTCGTATCGGGGGGCTATGGCTACACCTTC	CASTSVVSGGYGYTF
NA	TRBJ2-2	NA	TRBV4-3	TGCGCCAGCAGCCAAGCGAGGCAGGGGGGCGGGGAGCTGTTTTTT	CASSQARQGGGELFF
NA	TRBJ2-3	NA	TRBV30	TGTGCCTGGAGTGGGGAGAGGACAGAGGATACGCAGTATTTT	CAWSGERTEDTQYF
NA	TRBJ1-6	once	TRBV4-1	TGCGCCAGCAGCCGACATCATTATAATTCACCCCTCCACTTT	CASSRHHYNSPLHF
TRBD2	TRBJ2-2	NA	TRBV28	TGTGCCAGATTTGGTGGACTAGCGCCGAACACCGGGGAGCTGTTTTTT	CARFGGLAPNTGELFF
NA	TRBJ2-6	few	TRBV28	TGTGCCAGCAGTTTATTTGGGGGCCGCTCTGGGGCCAACGTCCTGACTTTC	CASSLFGGRSGANVLTF
NA	TRBJ2-3	NA	TRBV25-1	TGTGCCAGCTCCCCCCGGGGAACGGAGGGATGGGATACGCAGTATTTT	CASSPRGTEGWDTQYF
TRBD1	TRBJ2-4	NA	TRBV5-8	TGTGCCAGCAGCTTCGTCGGGACAGGGAAAAACATTCAGTACTTC	CASSFVGTGKNIQYF
NA	TRBJ1-3	NA	TRBV2	TGTGCCAGCAGTGCTGCGGGAAACACCATATATTTT	CASSAAGNTIYF
TRBD1	TRBJ1-2	NA	TRBV5-1	TGCGCCAGCAGCCGACAGGGAAGTAACTATGGCTACACCTTC	CASSRQGSNYGYTF
TRBD2	TRBJ2-1	NA	TRBV27	TGTGCCAGCAATTCTAGCGGGAGGGCCGGGGGCTACAATGAGCAGTTCTTC	CASNSSGRAGGYNEQFF
TRBD1	TRBJ2-7	NA	TRBV7-9	TGTGCCAGCAGCAGAGCAGGGGACAGGAAACCCTACGAGCAGTACTTC	CASSRAGDRKPYEQYF
NA	TRBJ1-1	once	TRBV5-1	TGCGCCAGCAGCTTGGTTAGGAACACTGAAGCTTTCTTT	CASSLVRNTEAFF
TRBD1	TRBJ1-2	NA	TRBV5-1	TGCGCCAGCAGCACCGGACAGGATGGGGCTAACTATGGCTACACCTTC	CASSTGQDGANYGYTF
TRBD2	TRBJ2-7	few	TRBV7-9	TGTGCCAGCAGCCTACCTTCCCTAGCGGGAGAAGGGCCGACCTACGAGCAGTACTTC	CASSLPSLAGEGPTYEQYF
NA	TRBJ2-7	NA	TRBV15	TGTGCCACCAGCAGAGGACATTCGAAATGGGCCGAGCAGTACTTC	CATSRGHSKWAEQYF
TRBD1	TRBJ1-4	NA	TRBV5-6	TGTGCCAGCAGCGTGGGACAGCTTAATGAAAAACTGTTTTTT	CASSVGQLNEKLFF
NA	TRBJ2-2	once	TRBV28	TGTGCCACCAACGAGGCAAGGCCGAACACCGGGGAGCTGTTTTTT	CATNEARPNTGELFF
NA	TRBJ1-1	NA	TRBV18	TGTGCCAGCTCCCAGACAGTTAACACTGAAGCTTTCTTT	CASSQTVNTEAFF
NA	TRBJ2-3	NA	TRBV27	TGTGCCAGCAGTTTTTTCCGGGACAGGGAAGGACTAGCGGTTCGGGATACGCAGTATTTT	CASSFFRDREGLAVRDTQYF
NA	TRBJ2-7	NA	TRBV6-1	TGTGCCAGCAGTGTTAGTCCAGGGGCTTTTTCCTACGAGCAGTACTTC	CASSVSPGAFSYEQYF
NA	TRBJ1-1	NA	TRBV9	TGTGCCAGCAGTCCCTCCCCCGGCGGGAACACTGAAGCTTTCTTT	CASSPSPGGNTEAFF
TRBD2	TRBJ2-7	NA	TRBV29-1	TGCAGCGTTGAAGGACCGGGAGGAACCCACGAGCAGTACTTC	CSVEGPGGTHEQYF
TRBD2	TRBJ2-3	once	TRBV30	TGTGCCTGGAGTCCGGGACTAGCGGGGTCTAGCACAGATACGCAGTATTTT	CAWSPGLAGSSTDTQYF
TRBD1	TRBJ2-7	NA	TRBV7-2	TGTGCCAGCAGCTTGGGGACAGGGGGGGCGAGGGAGCAGTACTTC	CASSLGTGGAREQYF
TRBD1	TRBJ2-1	NA	TRBV6-1	TGTGCCAGCAGTGAAGTTGACAGGGGGCTCTCCTCCTACAATGAGCAGTTCTTC	CASSEVDRGLSSYNEQFF
TRBD2	TRBJ2-7	NA	TRBV4-1	TGCGCCAGCAGCCAAGGCCCGGGACTAGCGACCTACGAGCAGTACTTC	CASSQGPGLATYEQYF
TRBD1	TRBJ1-2	NA	TRBV29-1	TGCAGCGTTGACCCCCCAGACAGGGGGAGCGGCTACACCTTC	CSVDPPDRGSGYTF
NA	TRBJ2-5	NA	TRBV4-3	TGCGCCAGCAGCCTTACCGGGCTGACTACCACAGAGACCCAGTACTTC	CASSLTGLTTTETQYF
TRBD2	TRBJ2-7	NA	TRBV7-6	TGTGCCAGCAGCTTATGGGGGGAGGGAGCGGGAGGATACTACGAGCAGTACTTC	CASSLWGEGAGGYYEQYF
TRBD2	TRBJ2-7	NA	TRBV5-4	TGTGCCAGCAGCTCGGGACTAGCGGGACCGGTTTCCTACGAGCAGTACTTC	CASSSGLAGPVSYEQYF
TRBD1	TRBJ2-6	NA	TRBV6-1	TGTGCCAGCAGTGGAGGGGGCCATTGGTGGGGGAGCTCTGGGGCCAACGTCCTGACTTTC	CASSGGGHWWGSSGANVLTF
NA	TRBJ2-6	NA	TRBV6-1	TGTGCCAGCAGTGAAAGCCATTTGCATGGGGCCAACGTCCTGACTTTC	CASSESHLHGANVLTF